The rows below give T cell receptor beta chains drawn from one sample of a study of T cell clonotyping in hematopoietic cell transplantation. Libraries were prepared by immunoSEQ multiplex PCR; TCRdb keeps only in-frame clonotypes and omits some of them. The sample contains 17,000 or so clones, about two thirds of which appear only once. The specimen was peripheral blood mononuclear cells. The receptors shown here come from a woman aged 60-75 years in good health. Some clones in this sample may be carry-over from other donors' samples. Each CDR3 is given with its conserved first and last residue. The D gene is left open where the match is weak. The size field is filled for only some rows; it gives once, few, many or a size class.

clone size | J gene | D gene | V gene | CDR3 protein | CDR3 DNA
- | TRBJ2-3 | - | TRBV2 | CASIAGPSSTDTQYF | TGTGCCAGCATAGCAGGGCCATCTAGCACAGATACGCAGTATTTT
few | TRBJ2-5 | - | TRBV5-1 | CASSLAGIGTQYF | TGCGCCAGCAGCTTGGCCGGGATCGGGACCCAGTACTTC
once | TRBJ2-3 | - | TRBV5-1 | CASSFQGSTDTQYF | TGCGCCAGCAGCTTTCAGGGGAGCACAGATACGCAGTATTTT
- | TRBJ2-7 | TRBD2 | TRBV14 | CASSRPGLAGGEQYF | TGTGCCAGCAGCCGACCGGGACTAGCGGGAGGAGAGCAGTACTTC
- | TRBJ1-1 | - | TRBV6-5 | CASSPAGYTEAFF | TGTGCCAGCAGTCCCGCGGGGTACACTGAAGCTTTCTTT
once | TRBJ2-5 | - | TRBV4-1 | CASSQEFSLGETQYF | TGCGCCAGCAGCCAAGAGTTCTCCCTGGGGGAGACCCAGTACTTC
- | TRBJ2-7 | TRBD2 | TRBV29-1 | CSAATSGRDEQYF | TGCAGCGCCGCAACTAGCGGGAGAGACGAGCAGTACTTC
few | TRBJ2-2 | TRBD2 | TRBV11-2 | CASSPSGSAGELFF | TGTGCCAGCAGCCCGAGCGGGAGTGCGGGGGAGCTGTTTTTT
few | TRBJ1-5 | TRBD1 | TRBV6-5 | CASRTGESGPQHF | TGTGCCAGCCGGACAGGGGAGAGTGGGCCCCAGCATTTT
- | TRBJ1-2 | - | TRBV28 | CASSPNRYGYTF | TGTGCCAGCAGTCCAAACCGCTATGGCTACACCTTC
- | TRBJ2-7 | TRBD2 | TRBV5-4 | CASSPDPTSGRSYPSF | TGTGCCAGCAGCCCAGACCCGACTAGCGGGAGATCCTACCCCTCCTTC
- | TRBJ1-5 | - | TRBV19 | CASSIQANSNQPQHF | TGTGCCAGTAGTATCCAGGCTAATAGCAATCAGCCCCAGCATTTT
- | TRBJ2-7 | - | TRBV4-3 | CASSQGIGVAYEQYF | TGCGCCAGCAGCCAAGGTATAGGGGTAGCGTACGAGCAGTACTTC
few | TRBJ1-4 | - | TRBV7-9 | CASSLDPDEKLFF | TGTGCCAGCAGCTTAGACCCTGATGAAAAACTGTTTTTT
few | TRBJ2-2 | - | TRBV7-7 | CASTNTGELFF | TGTGCTAGCACCAACACCGGGGAGCTGTTTTTT
once | TRBJ1-5 | TRBD1 | TRBV6-6 | CASSKYRGLTQPQHF | TGTGCCAGCAGTAAATACAGGGGATTAACTCAGCCCCAGCATTTT
- | TRBJ1-1 | TRBD1 | TRBV4-1 | CASSDSDREGTEAFF | TGCGCCAGCAGCGACTCGGACAGGGAGGGCACTGAAGCTTTCTTT
- | TRBJ2-7 | - | TRBV14 | CASSGRLSEGTGEQYF | TGTGCCAGCAGCGGCCGTCTGTCGGAGGGGACGGGGGAGCAGTACTTC
- | TRBJ2-7 | - | TRBV4-2 | CASSQARGSSSYEQYF | TGTGCCAGCAGCCAAGCGCGGGGCTCGAGCTCCTACGAGCAGTACTTC
- | TRBJ2-6 | TRBD1 | TRBV2 | CASRATTGGTSGANVLTF | TGTGCCAGCAGAGCGACCACAGGGGGCACCTCTGGGGCCAACGTCCTGACTTTC
- | TRBJ1-1 | - | TRBV7-2 | CASSTPRRDTEAFF | TGTGCCAGCAGCACGCCGAGGCGGGACACTGAAGCTTTCTTT
- | TRBJ2-7 | TRBD2 | TRBV6-6 | CASSYSTSGPYEQYF | TGTGCCAGCAGTTACTCTACTAGCGGGCCCTACGAGCAGTACTTC
- | TRBJ1-4 | - | TRBV5-6 | CASSPRQLEGEKLFF | TGTGCCAGCAGCCCACGACAGCTTGAGGGAGAAAAACTGTTTTTT
- | TRBJ2-1 | - | TRBV5-1 | CASSRVGGQLNEQFF | TGCGCCAGCAGCCGAGTAGGGGGGCAGCTGAATGAGCAGTTCTTC
- | TRBJ2-5 | - | TRBV7-3 | CASSSRAGALQETQYF | TGTGCCAGCAGCTCGAGGGCGGGGGCCCTCCAAGAGACCCAGTACTTC
- | TRBJ1-1 | - | TRBV5-1 | CASSSTGNTEAFF | TGCGCCAGCAGCTCGACAGGAAACACTGAAGCTTTCTTT
- | TRBJ1-6 | TRBD1 | TRBV14 | CASSPPGQYNSPLHF | TGTGCCAGCAGCCCTCCGGGACAGTATAATTCACCCCTCCACTTT
once | TRBJ2-7 | - | TRBV6-5 | CASSSPYEQYF | TGTGCCAGCAGTTCTCCCTACGAGCAGTACTTC
- | TRBJ2-7 | - | TRBV4-3 | CASSQDDPGPPGGEQYF | TGCGCCAGCAGCCAAGATGACCCGGGCCCCCCGGGCGGCGAGCAGTACTTC
- | TRBJ2-7 | - | TRBV7-2 | CASTTPGLPPYEQYF | TGTGCCAGCACGACACCGGGTCTGCCCCCCTACGAGCAGTACTTC
few | TRBJ1-2 | - | TRBV10-3 | CAISDHQVGYGYTF | TGTGCCATCAGTGATCACCAAGTCGGCTATGGCTACACCTTC
- | TRBJ2-3 | TRBD2 | TRBV6-6 | CASSLAGRGGVDTQYF | TGTGCCAGCAGTCTAGCGGGAAGGGGTGGGGTAGATACGCAGTATTTT
- | TRBJ1-1 | - | TRBV5-1 | CASSPDSRGNTEAFF | TGCGCCAGCAGCCCAGACAGTCGAGGGAACACTGAAGCTTTCTTT
- | TRBJ2-7 | - | TRBV7-2 | CASSLGGASSYEQYF | TGTGCCAGCAGCTTAGGAGGGGCTAGCTCCTACGAGCAGTACTTC
medium-sized | TRBJ1-2 | TRBD1 | TRBV6-5 | CASSYSIAGGDGYTF | TGTGCCAGCAGTTACTCTATAGCAGGGGGCGATGGCTACACCTTC
- | TRBJ1-1 | TRBD1 | TRBV14 | CASSSQGDTEAFF | TGTGCCAGCAGCAGCCAGGGGGACACTGAAGCTTTCTTT
few | TRBJ2-5 | TRBD2 | TRBV25-1 | CASRPSGESETQYF | TGTGCCAGCAGACCTAGCGGGGAATCGGAGACCCAGTACTTC
- | TRBJ2-2 | - | TRBV4-2 | CASRRGTNTGELFF | TGTGCCAGCAGACGCGGGACTAACACCGGGGAGCTGTTTTTT
- | TRBJ2-7 | - | TRBV28 | CASALKPRYEQYF | TGTGCCTCTGCCCTAAAACCTCGGTACGAGCAGTACTTC
- | TRBJ2-7 | - | TRBV4-3 | CASSQDASGGYEQYF | TGCGCCAGCAGCCAAGACGCATCAGGCGGCTACGAGCAGTACTTC
- | TRBJ2-7 | - | TRBV30 | CAWSSNPYEQYF | TGTGCCTGGAGCTCGAATCCCTACGAGCAGTACTTC
- | TRBJ1-2 | - | TRBV20-1 | CSADPGNGYTF | TGCAGTGCTGACCCAGGGAATGGCTACACCTTC
- | TRBJ2-7 | TRBD1 | TRBV27 | CASAGTGGGEQYF | TGTGCCAGCGCCGGGACAGGGGGCGGCGAGCAGTACTTC
- | TRBJ2-1 | - | TRBV28 | CASSYDRLYNEQFF | TGTGCCAGCAGTTATGACAGGCTTTACAATGAGCAGTTCTTC
- | TRBJ1-4 | - | TRBV15 | CATSGERGSNEKLFF | TGTGCCACCAGCGGCGAACGGGGGTCTAATGAAAAACTGTTTTTT